This entry is about one TCR beta chain. This sample is drawn from a study of T cell changes during pregnancy in multiple sclerosis. V dropped 0 bases and J dropped 1 base, with 14 bases sitting between them. This CDR3 spans 17 amino acids. The V gene's germline CDR1 is SGHRS and CDR2 YFSETQ. Sequencing used immunoSEQ multiplex PCR; TCRdb keeps in-frame clones, though not all of them. The data hold 50,000 to 60,000 clones, with approximately 91% observed a single time. This receptor was obtained from a female donor with multiple sclerosis, enrolled in a pregnancy study. This sequence joins TRBV5-1 and TRBJ2-1, with D uncertain. The sequencing here drew on peripheral blood, taken after pregnancy. The CDR3 DNA is TGCGCCAGCAGCTTGGCGGTTGGTTCCCCTTCCTACAATGAGCAGTTCTTC. Protein sequence: CASSLAVGSPSYNEQFF.